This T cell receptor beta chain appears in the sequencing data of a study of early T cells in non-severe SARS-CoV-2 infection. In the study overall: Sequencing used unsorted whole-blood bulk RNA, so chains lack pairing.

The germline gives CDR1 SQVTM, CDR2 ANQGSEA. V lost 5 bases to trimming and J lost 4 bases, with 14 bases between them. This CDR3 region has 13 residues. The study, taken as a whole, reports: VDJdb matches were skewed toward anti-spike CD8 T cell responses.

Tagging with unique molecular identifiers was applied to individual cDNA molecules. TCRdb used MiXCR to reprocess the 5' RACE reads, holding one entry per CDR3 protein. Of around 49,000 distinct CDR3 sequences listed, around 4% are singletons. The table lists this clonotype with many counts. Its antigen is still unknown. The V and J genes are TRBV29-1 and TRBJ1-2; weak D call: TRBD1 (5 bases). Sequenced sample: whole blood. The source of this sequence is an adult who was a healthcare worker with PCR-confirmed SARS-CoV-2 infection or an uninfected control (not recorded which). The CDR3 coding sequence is TGCAGCGTTAAGCCCACAGGCGCCTATGGCTACACCTTC. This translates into CSVKPTGAYGYTF.